Shown below are 28 T cell receptor beta chains from a single sample sequenced in a study of T-cell reconstitution after alpha-beta-depleted transplantation in children. Unique molecular identifiers were used in preparing the TCRbeta library. TCRdb reprocessed the PCR reads via MiXCR and lists one record per CDR3 protein. The table records 200,000 or so distinct CDR3 sequences, roughly 6.3% of them present only once. The sample here was PBMCs, taken before TCRalphabeta/CD19-depleted stem cell transplant. The receptors stem from a girl under three years old with combined immunodeficiency, due to receive a stem cell transplant.

The rearrangement uses TRBV7-9 and TRBJ2-5, with D tentatively TRBD1 or TRBD2 (7 bases each). V dropped 4 bases and J dropped 4 bases, with 19 bases sitting between them. From germline, CDR1 is SEHNR and CDR2 FQNEAQ (reference sequence). CDR3 length: 16 residues. The CDR3 loop reads CASSSPRQGGRETQYF. CDR3 DNA: TGTGCCAGCAGCTCTCCGCGACAGGGAGGGCGAGAGACCCAGTACTTC.

Comments on this clonotype: It may be a read error: a sequence one base away is much more abundant. This CDR3 is CASRAEGANNGQFF. The CDR3 coding sequence is TGTGCCTCCCGGGCCGAGGGGGCCAACAATGGGCAGTTCTTC. This sequence joins TRBV24-1 and TRBJ2-1; TRBD1 matches at 7 bases. The CDR3 consists of 14 residues. Germline assignment: CDR1 KGHDR and CDR2 SFDVKD.

This clonotype was counted at least ten times. CDR3 DNA sequence: TGCAGCGTTGAGGACCCCGGTTCTGGAAACACCATATATTTT. This sequence encodes CSVEDPGSGNTIYF. The chain is built from TRBV29-1 and TRBJ1-3; D is unclear. The V end was cut by 3 bases, the J end by 1 base, with 10 bases between. Germline CDR1 is SQVTM and CDR2 is ANQGSEA. CDR3 length: 14 amino acids.

In this sample, this clonotype turned up many times. The genes are TRBV28 and TRBJ1-4; D is possibly TRBD1 (5 bases). Between the trimmed V and J ends, which lost 4 bases and 0 bases, there was a span of 18 bases. CDR1 MDHEN and CDR2 SYDVKM come from the germline V gene. CDR3 length: 18 amino acids. The CDR3 DNA follows: TGTGCCAGCAGTTCCCCCCGTGGACAAACAGCAACTAATGAAAAACTGTTTTTT. It codes for CASSSPRGQTATNEKLFF.

This clonotype was observed at least ten times. The rearrangement joins TRBV28 to TRBJ2-7, with 10 bases matching TRBD2. The CDR3 runs to 14 residues. The V segment lost 7 bases and the J segment 2 bases; nucleotides outside the gene matches: 5. Per germline, CDR1 MDHEN and CDR2 SYDVKM. This CDR3 is CASIGLAAPYEQYF. Here the CDR3 DNA reads TGTGCCAGCATAGGACTAGCGGCACCCTACGAGCAGTACTTC.

This clonotype was counted ten times or more. V is TRBV7-2 and J is TRBJ2-1, with a weak D call TRBD1 (6 bases). CDR1 SGHTA and CDR2 FQGNSA come from the germline V gene. This CDR3 is built from 16 residues. Trimming stripped 5 bases from V and 8 bases from J, with 22 bases between. The CDR3: CASSRPGTTSLDEQFF. CDR3 DNA sequence: TGTGCCAGCAGCAGGCCGGGGACAACCTCCCTCGATGAGCAGTTCTTC.

This clonotype has more than one count but fewer than ten. CDR3 region: CASKSRLAGVLSYNEQFF. CDR3 DNA: TGTGCCAGCAAATCGCGGCTAGCGGGAGTTCTATCCTACAATGAGCAGTTCTTC. This chain connects TRBV12-3 or TRBV12-4 to TRBJ2-1; 10 bases fit TRBD2. The ends lost 7 bases at V and 1 base at J; junction bases unmatched: 13. CDR3 length: 18 residues.

This clonotype was counted between two and nine times. This sequence joins TRBV12-3 or TRBV12-4 and TRBJ1-1; D is unclear. V was pared by 6 bases and J by 8 bases, with 13 bases between. The CDR3 is 12 residues long. Here the CDR3 DNA reads TGTGCCAGCAGCCCCGGTAGGTGGGAAGCTTTCTTT. This codes for CASSPGRWEAFF.

Regarding this clonotype: This may be a read error: a much more frequent sequence differs by one nucleotide. V gene TRBV4-2 combines with J gene TRBJ2-7; 7 positions agree with TRBD1. V shed 4 bases and J 3 bases; nucleotides not matched to a gene: 12. The CDR3 length is 16 residues. Per germline, CDR1 LGHNA and CDR2 YNFKEQ. The DNA for the CDR3 is TGTGCCAGCAGCCTCCGTTCGGACAGGCTCCTCTACGAGCAGTACTTC. This translates into CASSLRSDRLLYEQYF.

In this sample, this clonotype turned up many times. The chain joins TRBV19 to TRBJ1-2, with a tentative D call TRBD1 (5 bases). The CDR3 totals 13 residues. Germline CDR1 is LNHDA and CDR2 is SQIVND (reference sequence). The V and J ends lost 5 bases and 1 base respectively, with 8 bases between them. For the CDR3, the DNA is TGTGCCAGTAGTTTGGACATTAACTATGGCTACACCTTC. It codes for CASSLDINYGYTF.

The J gene is TRBJ2-5, the V gene TRBV28; 15 bases line up with TRBD2. Germline CDR1 is MDHEN and CDR2 is SYDVKM. The trim removed 6 bases at V and 3 bases at J, leaving 11 bases unmatched. The CDR3 runs 18 residues. CDR3 region: CASSTYLGLAGGEETQYF. As DNA, the CDR3 is TGTGCCAGCAGCACATACCTCGGACTAGCGGGGGGGGAAGAGACCCAGTACTTC.

Ten or more counts support this clonotype. The rearrangement uses TRBV29-1 and TRBJ2-7; no clear D. The ends were cut back, 4 bases at V and 1 base at J, with 14 bases in the middle. The germline CDR1 and CDR2 sequences are SQVTM and ANQGSEA. The CDR3 is 14 amino acids. CDR3 protein: CSVALLYRSYEQYF. CDR3 DNA: TGCAGCGTTGCCCTTCTTTACCGATCCTACGAGCAGTACTTC.

This clonotype was picked up many times. The V call is TRBV2, the J call TRBJ1-1, with D perhaps TRBD1 (6 bases). The CDR3 contains 15 residues. Deletions cut 5 bases from V and 0 bases from J, with 13 bases between. Germline lookup yields CDR1 SNHLY and CDR2 FYNNEI. Written as DNA, the CDR3 is TGTGCCAGCAGTAACGGGGGGCTCATGAACACTGAAGCTTTCTTT. Translating it yields CASSNGGLMNTEAFF.

This clonotype came up many times. V usage is TRBV20-1 and J usage is TRBJ2-3, with 11 bases matching TRBD2. The CDR3 consists of 18 residues. J lost 2 bases, V lost 0 bases, and 10 bases had no gene match. Germline-derived CDR1 and CDR2 are DFQATT and SNEGSKA (reference sequence). CDR3 residues: CSARDYKGLADYTDTQYF. For the CDR3, the DNA is TGCAGTGCTAGAGATTATAAGGGACTAGCGGACTACACAGATACGCAGTATTTT.

This clonotype was seen ten or more times. The chain joins TRBV6-5 to TRBJ1-1; D is possibly TRBD1 (6 bases). Germline CDR1 and CDR2: MNHEY and SVGAGI. The CDR3 has 11 residues. V was cut by 6 bases and J by 8 bases, with 10 bases left in between. CDR3 nucleotide sequence: TGTGCCAGCAGGGTTGACAGGGAAGCTTTCTTT. It encodes CASRVDREAFF.

This clonotype was counted many times. This rearrangement joins TRBV29-1 to TRBJ1-2; 10 nucleotides line up with TRBD1. Trimming took 7 bases from V and 6 from J; bases not matched to a gene: 2. The CDR3 extends over 11 amino acids. In germline, CDR1 is SQVTM, CDR2 ANQGSEA. The CDR3 DNA sequence: TGCAGCGGGGGACAGGGGAATGGCTACACCTTC. Amino acid sequence: CSGGQGNGYTF.

This clonotype was counted at least ten times. This chain uses TRBV18 with TRBJ2-5, with D hard to call. Germline V lookup: CDR1 KGHSH, CDR2 LQKENI. This CDR3 contains 13 residues. V lost 6 bases and J lost 1, with 9 bases in between. This CDR3 reads CASSPGFQETQYF. The CDR3 bases are TGTGCCAGCTCGCCCGGGTTCCAAGAGACCCAGTACTTC.

This clonotype was seen repeatedly, ten times or more. The genes are TRBV27 and TRBJ1-6; D is undetermined. CDR1 and CDR2 (germline): MNHEY, SMNVEV (reference sequence). Between the trimmed V and J ends, which lost 3 bases and 5 bases, there was a span of 8 bases. The CDR3 has 14 residues. The CDR3 DNA reads as TGTGCCAGCAGTTTTGGGATTGATAATTCACCCCTCCACTTT. It codes for CASSFGIDNSPLHF.

This clonotype was counted ten times or more. The chain has TRBV9 and TRBJ2-7; D gene unclear. Germline assignment: CDR1 SGDLS and CDR2 YYNGEE. V was shortened by 2 bases and J by 4 bases, with 10 bases between the two germline ends. The CDR3 contains 13 residues. CDR3 loop: CASSVGWNYEQYF. The CDR3 DNA reads as TGTGCCAGCAGCGTCGGCTGGAATTACGAGCAGTACTTC.

This clonotype occurred a few times. This chain connects TRBV5-5 to TRBJ1-5, with D perhaps matching TRBD1 (6 bases). Germline V gives CDR1 SGHKS, CDR2 YYEKEE (reference sequence). The CDR3 sequence is 15 residues long. The V end was cut by 4 bases, the J end by 3 bases, with 14 bases between. The DNA for the CDR3 is TGTGCCAGCAGCCAGCAAGGGGGATACAATCAGCCCCAGCATTTT. Translated, it gives CASSQQGGYNQPQHF.

This clonotype was found a few times. The chain links TRBV7-9 to TRBJ1-1, with TRBD1 matching 9 bases. This CDR3 is built from 15 residues. Trimming removed 3 bases from V and 4 bases from J; junction bases left unmatched: 6. CDR1 is SEHNR, CDR2 FQNEAQ, per germline (reference sequence). CDR3 in amino acids: CASSFPDRGSTEAFF. The CDR3 coding sequence is TGTGCCAGCAGCTTCCCGGACAGGGGTTCCACTGAAGCTTTCTTT.

This clonotype was found a few times. V and J are TRBV7-2 and TRBJ2-7; D not certain. Germline CDR1 reads SGHTA; CDR2 reads FQGNSA. Trimming removed 1 base at V and 0 bases at J, with 7 bases between. The CDR3 extends over 14 amino acids. CDR3 in amino acids: CASSLERSSYEQYF. In DNA form, the CDR3 reads TGTGCCAGCAGCTTAGAAAGGAGCTCCTACGAGCAGTACTTC.

This clonotype was recorded at least ten times. The CDR3 DNA reads as TGCGCCAGCAGCCAAGAAACTTCGGGACTAGGGGATACGCAGTATTTT. Its protein is CASSQETSGLGDTQYF. This chain connects TRBV4-3 to TRBJ2-3; 8 nucleotides line up with TRBD2. CDR1 and CDR2 (germline): LGHNA, YSLEER. J gave up 6 bases and V 0 bases, and 8 bases lay outside the gene matches. The CDR3 runs 16 residues.

This clonotype was found many times. The V gene is TRBV20-1, the J gene TRBJ2-5; possibly TRBD2 for D (5 bases). Germline V gene lookup returns CDR1 DFQATT and CDR2 SNEGSKA (reference sequence). The CDR3 extends over 12 amino acids. V lost 4 bases, J lost 4 bases, and 10 bases lay in between. The CDR3 coding sequence is TGCAGTGCTAACGGACTTTCAGAGACCCAGTACTTC. Protein: CSANGLSETQYF.

This clonotype has a handful of counts. The rearrangement joins TRBV7-9 to TRBJ2-7, with TRBD2 as a possible D gene (5 bases). The CDR3 totals 12 residues. The V end was cut by 5 bases, the J end by 6 bases, with 11 bases between. Germline-derived CDR1 and CDR2 are SEHNR and FQNEAQ (reference sequence). The CDR3 sequence is CASSPSGGEQYF. CDR3 coding DNA: TGTGCCAGCAGCCCTAGTGGAGGCGAGCAGTACTTC. Full variable domain (remainder filled in from reference TRBV7-9 and TRBJ2-7): DTGVSQNPRHKITKRGQNVTFRCDPISEHNRLYWYRQTLGQGPEFLTYFQNEAQLEKSRLLSDRFSAERPKGSFSTLEIQRTEQGDSAMYLCASSPSGGEQYFGPGTRLTVT.

This clonotype occurred many times. This chain uses TRBV7-8 with TRBJ2-1; maybe TRBD2 (5 bases). V lost 5 bases and J lost 0, with 17 bases in between. The CDR3 contains 17 residues. Germline lookup yields CDR1 SGHVS and CDR2 FQNEAQ. The CDR3 spells CASSARVAGISYNEQFF. The CDR3 nucleotides read TGTGCCAGCAGCGCCCGTGTGGCGGGCATCTCCTACAATGAGCAGTTCTTC. Combining the CDR3 with reference TRBV7-8 and TRBJ2-1 gives the whole variable domain GAGVSQSPRYKVAKRGQDVALRCDPISGHVSLFWYQQALGQGPEFLTYFQNEAQLDKSGLPSDRFFAERPEGSVSTLKIQRTQQEDSAVYLCASSARVAGISYNEQFFGPGTRLTVL.

This clonotype was found many times. The V and J genes are TRBV3-1 and TRBJ2-5, with D perhaps TRBD1 (5 bases). V lost 1 base and J 4 bases, leaving 13 bases between the germline ends. The CDR3 spans 15 residues. Germline V gene lookup returns CDR1 LGHDT and CDR2 YNNKEL (reference sequence). The CDR3 protein is CASSQGWQGLETQYF. CDR3 in DNA: TGTGCCAGCAGCCAAGGATGGCAGGGCTTAGAGACCCAGTACTTC.

V is TRBV29-1 and J is TRBJ2-1; 7 bases match TRBD1. CDR1 SQVTM and CDR2 ANQGSEA come from the germline V gene. The junction had 13 bases not matched to a gene; V was cut back by 4 bases and J by 7 bases. The CDR3 is 15 amino acids. As DNA, the CDR3 is TGCAGCGTTGCCTCGGACAGGTCCCCCACTAATGAGCAGTTCTTC. It specifies CSVASDRSPTNEQFF.